The entry below describes one TCR beta chain. The target of this receptor is not known. Per-base qualities were not stored, and no clone one base away is much larger. Library construction relied on the immunoSEQ multiplex PCR assay. TCRdb's version of the immuneACCESS table is confined to in-frame rearrangements and falls short of the full clone set. An unresolved V gene accounts for under half of the shortfall where checked; the remainder is of unknown origin. The sample table lists 350,000 to 450,000 clones, 75% to 95% of them with a count of one. The leading ten clones occupy around 6.4% of the sample. This sample is part of a study of control samples from healthy donors and cancer patients (dated by TCRdb to about 2020). Taken from the germline V gene (reference sequence), the CDR1 and CDR2 loops are SGHKS and YYEKEE. From the cysteine up to the phenylalanine, the CDR3 has a length of 19 residues. The DNA shown is the 57-base CDR3, in frame from base 1. V trim: 1 base; J trim: 8 bases; unmatched bases: 15.

The receptor was derived from a man in his forties or fifties with head and neck cancer. Sequenced material: PBMCs. This receptor chain uses TRBV5-5 and TRBJ1-4, and 12 junction bases match TRBD1. The nucleotides read TGTGCCAGCAGCTTGACCGGGACAGGGGGCAACCCTTCCTGGGAAAAACTGTTTTTT. It specifies CASSLTGTGGNPSWEKLFF.